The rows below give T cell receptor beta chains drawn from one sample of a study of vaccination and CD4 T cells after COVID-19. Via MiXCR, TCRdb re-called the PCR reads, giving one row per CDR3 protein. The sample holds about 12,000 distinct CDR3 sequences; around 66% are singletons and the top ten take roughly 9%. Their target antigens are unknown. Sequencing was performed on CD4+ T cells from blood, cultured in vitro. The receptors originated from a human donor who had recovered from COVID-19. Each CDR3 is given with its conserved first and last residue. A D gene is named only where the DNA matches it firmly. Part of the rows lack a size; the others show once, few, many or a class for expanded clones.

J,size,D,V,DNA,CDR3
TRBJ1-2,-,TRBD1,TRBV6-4,TGTGCCAGCAGAGAAGCCGGGACAGTTTCTTATGGCTACACCTTC,CASREAGTVSYGYTF
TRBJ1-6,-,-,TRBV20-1,TGCAGTGCCTCGTTGGCCCTCCACTTT,CSASLALHF
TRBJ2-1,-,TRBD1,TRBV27,TGTGCCAGCAGTTTGACAGGGGGAAGGAAGTTCTTC,CASSLTGGRKFF
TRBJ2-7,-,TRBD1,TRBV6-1,TGTGCCAGGACAGGGACCTACGAGCAGTACTTC,CARTGTYEQYF
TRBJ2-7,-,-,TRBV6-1,TGTGCCAGCCAGGAGGGTGGCTCCTACGAGCAGTACTTC,CASQEGGSYEQYF
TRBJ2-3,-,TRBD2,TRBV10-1,TGCGCCAGCAGCGGCCGGACTAGCGGAGCAGATACGCAGTATTTT,CASSGRTSGADTQYF
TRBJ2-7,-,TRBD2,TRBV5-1,TGCGCCAGCAGCCAACTAGCGCCTGCGGGGGAGCAGTACTTC,CASSQLAPAGEQYF
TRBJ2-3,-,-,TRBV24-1,TGTGCCACCGCGGGTAAGACCTTCACAGATACGCAGTATTTT,CATAGKTFTDTQYF
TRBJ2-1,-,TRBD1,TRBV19,TGTGCCAGTAGTGCTAAACCGGGACAGGGGGCTAGCGGGAGTTACAATGAGCAGTTCTTC,CASSAKPGQGASGSYNEQFF
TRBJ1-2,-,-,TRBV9,TGTGCCAGCAGCGTAGTGGACTATGGCTACACCTTC,CASSVVDYGYTF
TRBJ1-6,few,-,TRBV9,TGTGCCAGCAGCGTAGGCCGGAATTCACCCCTCCACTTT,CASSVGRNSPLHF
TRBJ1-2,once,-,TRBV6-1,TGTGCCAGCAGCGTCGACACCTCCTATGGCTACACCTTC,CASSVDTSYGYTF
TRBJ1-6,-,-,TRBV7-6,TGTGCCGTCTCTTTATTGAACAGGGATTCACCCCTCCACTTT,CAVSLLNRDSPLHF
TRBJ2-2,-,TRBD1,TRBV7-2,TGTGCCAGCAGCCCAGGGGGCTCCGGGGAGCTGTTTTTT,CASSPGGSGELFF
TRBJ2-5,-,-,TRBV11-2,TGTGCCAGCAGCTTAGCCCAAGAGACCCAGTACTTC,CASSLAQETQYF
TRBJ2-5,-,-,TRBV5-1,TGCGCCAGCAGCCAGGGACACCTAGGGGAGACCCAGTACTTC,CASSQGHLGETQYF
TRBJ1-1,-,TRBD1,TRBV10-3,TGTGCCATCAAGAGTGGGACAGGGACTGAAGCTTTCTTT,CAIKSGTGTEAFF
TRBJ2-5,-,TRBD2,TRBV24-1,TGTGCCACCAGTGCTTCTTCGGGGGGGCTGAAAGAGACCCAGTACTTC,CATSASSGGLKETQYF
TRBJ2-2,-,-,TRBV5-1,TGCGCCAGCAGCGCAAACACCGGGGAGCTGTTTTTT,CASSANTGELFF
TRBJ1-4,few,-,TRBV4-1,TGCGCCAGCAGCCAAGTGGGGAGGGGACAACTTAATGAAAAACTGTTTTTT,CASSQVGRGQLNEKLFF
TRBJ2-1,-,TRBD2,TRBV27,TGTGCCAGCAGTTTAAGAGGGAGGGCCGGGTACAATGAGCAGTTCTTC,CASSLRGRAGYNEQFF
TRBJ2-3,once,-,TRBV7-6,TGTGCCAGCAGCGTAGGACCGAACACAGATACGCAGTATTTT,CASSVGPNTDTQYF
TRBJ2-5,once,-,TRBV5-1,TGCGCCAGCAGCTTGGTCGGACAAGAGACCCAGTACTTC,CASSLVGQETQYF
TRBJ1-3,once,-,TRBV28,TGTGCCAGCATCGGCTCTGGAAACACCATATATTTT,CASIGSGNTIYF
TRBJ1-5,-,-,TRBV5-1,TGCGCCAGCAGCCCCATTTTTGGCCCGAATCAGCCCCAGCATTTT,CASSPIFGPNQPQHF
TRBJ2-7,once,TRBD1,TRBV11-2,TGTGCCAGCAGCTTGGACAGGGGAGGCTCCTACGAGCAGTACTTC,CASSLDRGGSYEQYF
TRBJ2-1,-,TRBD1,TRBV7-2,TGTGCCAGCAGCCCGACAGGGGGTTTCTACAATGAGCAGTTCTTC,CASSPTGGFYNEQFF
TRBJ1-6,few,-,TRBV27,TGTGCCAGCAGCTATGACAGCCTTAATTCACCCCTCCACTTT,CASSYDSLNSPLHF
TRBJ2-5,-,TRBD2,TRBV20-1,TGCAGTGCTAGAGATCCCCGTTCTAGCGGGAAGCAAGAGACCCAGTACTTC,CSARDPRSSGKQETQYF
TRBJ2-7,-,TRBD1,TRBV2,TGTGCCAGCAAGCGACAGGGGGGAAGGAACGAGCAGTACTTC,CASKRQGGRNEQYF
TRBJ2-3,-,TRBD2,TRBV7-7,TGTGCCAGCAGCCTACGTCCCGACAGTAGCGGGGGGATCACAGATACGCAGTATTTT,CASSLRPDSSGGITDTQYF
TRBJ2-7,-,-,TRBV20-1,TGCAGTGCTAGCGCGGCCAGGCGAGACTACGAGCAGTACTTC,CSASAARRDYEQYF
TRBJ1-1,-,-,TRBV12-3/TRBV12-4,TGTGCCTCGGGGCTGGTCGCTGAAGCTTTCTTT,CASGLVAEAFF
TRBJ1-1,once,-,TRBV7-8,TGTGCCAGCAGCTTAGGTCGGAGGAACACTGAAGCTTTCTTT,CASSLGRRNTEAFF
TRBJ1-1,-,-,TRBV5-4,TGTGCCAGCAGCTTGGAAAGGGGTGACACTGAAGCTTTCTTT,CASSLERGDTEAFF
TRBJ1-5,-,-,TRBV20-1,TGCAGTGCTTACCCCGGAAGCAATCAGCCCCAGCATTTT,CSAYPGSNQPQHF
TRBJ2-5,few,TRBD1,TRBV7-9,TGTGCCAGCATCCTGACAGGGGCCCAAGAGACCCAGTACTTC,CASILTGAQETQYF
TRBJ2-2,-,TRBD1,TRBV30,TGTGCCTGGAGTCCCTTCAGACAGGGGGCCACCGGGGAGCTGTTTTTT,CAWSPFRQGATGELFF
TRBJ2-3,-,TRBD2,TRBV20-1,TGCAGTGCCCTGACTAGCGGGGGGTCCTCTGGCACAGATACGCAGTATTTT,CSALTSGGSSGTDTQYF
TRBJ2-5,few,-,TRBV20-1,TGCAGTGCTAAAATAGCGGCGCAAGAGACCCAGTACTTC,CSAKIAAQETQYF
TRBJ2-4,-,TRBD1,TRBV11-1,TGTGCCAGCAGCCCAGGACAGGGTCAAGCCAAAAACATTCAGTACTTC,CASSPGQGQAKNIQYF
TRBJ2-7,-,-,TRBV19,TGTGCCAGTAGTATCCGGGGTTGGCAGACCTTTACCTCTAACGAGCAGTACTTC,CASSIRGWQTFTSNEQYF
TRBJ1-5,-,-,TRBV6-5,TGTGCCAGCAGTTTTGGGGGGGCAAGCAATCAGCCCCAGCATTTT,CASSFGGASNQPQHF
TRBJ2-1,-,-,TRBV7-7,TGTGCCAGCAGCTTAGAACGGATGAATGAGCAGTTCTTC,CASSLERMNEQFF
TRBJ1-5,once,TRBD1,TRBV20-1,TGCAGTGCAACACAGGACAGGGGGACTGGTGGGCCCCAGCATTTT,CSATQDRGTGGPQHF
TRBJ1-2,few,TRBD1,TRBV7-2,TGTGCCAGCAGCCGGGGCGGGACAGGGGTTGGCTACACCTTC,CASSRGGTGVGYTF
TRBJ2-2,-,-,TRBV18,TGTGCCAGCTCACTCCCTCCTGATAACACCGGGGAGCTGTTTTTT,CASSLPPDNTGELFF
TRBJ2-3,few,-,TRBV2,TGTGCCAGCAGTGATAGGGGCCCGGGAGATACGCAGTATTTT,CASSDRGPGDTQYF